The 29 T cell receptor beta chains in this list originate from one sample, sequenced in a study of identical twins. TCRdb reprocessed the 5' RACE reads with MiXCR, giving one entry per CDR3 protein. The sample consists of more than 650,000 distinct CDR3 sequences, 6% to 6.5% of them appearing once. Sample: naive T cells sorted from blood. The receptor source for this set is a man aged 18 to 29 in good health.

This clonotype was picked up a small number of times. The chain has TRBV5-1 and TRBJ2-3, with TRBD1 as a possible D gene (6 bases). This CDR3 comprises 14 residues. The V gene lost 4 bases and the J gene lost 9 bases, with 18 bases spanning the gap. Germline CDR1 and CDR2: SGHRS and YFSETQ. DNA of the CDR3: TGCGCCAGCAGCCGTGGGGACACCCAGGGAACGCAGTATTTT. Amino acid sequence: CASSRGDTQGTQYF.

The chain recombines TRBV9 with TRBJ2-7; no firm D call. Germline V gives CDR1 SGDLS, CDR2 YYNGEE. V shed 0 bases and J shed 3 bases, with 13 bases lying between them. The CDR3 consists of 15 residues. The CDR3 spells CASSVEEHLSYEQYF. As DNA, the CDR3 is TGTGCCAGCAGCGTAGAGGAGCACTTGAGCTACGAGCAGTACTTC.

The table lists this clonotype with many counts. V is TRBV5-5 and J is TRBJ2-1; D is possibly TRBD1 or TRBD2 (6 bases each). Germline values: CDR1 SGHKS, CDR2 YYEKEE (reference sequence). V lost 2 bases, J lost 6 bases, and 15 bases lay in between. The CDR3 is made up of 15 amino acids. The chain's CDR3 is CASSFPPGDFNEQFF. As DNA, the CDR3 is TGTGCCAGCAGCTTTCCTCCAGGGGACTTCAATGAGCAGTTCTTC.

Concerning this clonotype: One end of the junction varies from germline; a read error may be responsible. This chain joins TRBV6-1 and TRBJ2-3; 7 positions agree with TRBD2. The CDR3 has 16 residues. Germline CDR1 and CDR2: MNHNS and SASEGT. The CDR3 DNA reads as TGTGCCAGCAGTGGAAGGCTAGCGGCACACACATATACGCAGTATTTT. Translating it yields CASSGRLAAHTYTQYF.

The sample holds a few counts of this clonotype. V gene TRBV29-1 combines with J gene TRBJ2-7; TRBD1 matches at 10 bases. CDR3 size: 13 residues. The germline CDR1 and CDR2 sequences are SQVTM and ANQGSEA. V shed 6 bases, J shed 6 bases, and the junction held 8 bases outside the gene matches. The DNA for the CDR3 is TGCAGCGTGGGGGACAGGGGATCTGCCGAGCAGTACTTC. Translating it yields CSVGDRGSAEQYF.

Many counts were recorded for this clonotype. The chain is built from TRBV5-1 and TRBJ1-2; D gene uncertain. The V gene's germline CDR1 is SGHRS and CDR2 YFSETQ. The CDR3 has 14 amino acids. Deletions cut 0 bases from V and 7 bases from J, with 13 bases between. CDR3 residues: CASSLDGLRGGYTF. The CDR3 region has the DNA TGCGCCAGCAGCTTGGATGGGCTTAGAGGTGGCTACACCTTC. Drawing the rest from reference TRBV5-1 and TRBJ1-2, the complete variable domain is KAGVTQTPRYLIKTRGQQVTLSCSPISGHRSVSWYQQTPGQGLQFLFEYFSETQRNKGNFPGRFSGRQFSNSRSEMNVSTLELGDSALYLCASSLDGLRGGYTFGSGTRLTVV.

At least ten counts were recorded for this clonotype. V usage is TRBV15 and J usage is TRBJ2-3, with 12 bases aligning to TRBD2. The V gene's germline CDR1 is LNHNV and CDR2 YYDKDF (reference sequence). This CDR3 spans 17 amino acids. The J segment lost 3 bases and the V segment lost 3 bases, leaving 7 bases of the junction unmatched. CDR3 sequence: CATSRGATSGRTDTQYF. CDR3 nucleotide sequence: TGTGCCACCAGCAGGGGAGCGACTAGCGGGAGAACAGATACGCAGTATTTT.

The genes are TRBV4-3 and TRBJ2-1; 9 bases fit TRBD1. J lost 4 bases, V lost 4 bases, and 11 bases had no gene match. Germline CDR1 LGHNA, CDR2 YSLEER. CDR3 length equals 17 residues. As DNA, the CDR3 is TGCGCCAGCAGCCCAAGGGACAGGGTGGATACGTACAATGAGCAGTTCTTC. Translating it yields CASSPRDRVDTYNEQFF.

The table lists this clonotype with many counts. This chain links TRBV6-5 with TRBJ1-1; D is uncertain. With 6 bases removed from V and 5 bases from J, the gap between germline ends came to 10 bases. The CDR3 extends over 12 amino acids. Germline V gene lookup returns CDR1 MNHEY and CDR2 SVGAGI. CDR3 amino acids: CASSPAKTEAFF. CDR3 nucleotide sequence: TGTGCCAGCAGCCCCGCGAAGACTGAAGCTTTCTTT.

The chain recombines TRBV30 with TRBJ1-6, with TRBD1 matching over 7 bases. CDR1 GTSNPN and CDR2 SVGIG come from the germline V gene (reference sequence). The CDR3 consists of 15 residues. The V segment lost 2 bases and the J segment 7 bases; nucleotides outside the gene matches: 8. The CDR3 bases are TGTGCCTGGAGTTTTGTTGCAGGGGGAAATTCACCCCTCCACTTT. It translates to CAWSFVAGGNSPLHF.

The table lists this clonotype with many counts. The CDR3 protein is CASSQGSSGRQETQYF. CDR3 nucleotides: TGTGCCAGCAGCCAAGGCAGTAGCGGGAGGCAAGAGACCCAGTACTTC. The V gene is TRBV4-2, the J gene TRBJ2-5; 10 nucleotides align to TRBD2. J was trimmed by 2 bases and V by 1 base; bases with no gene match: 4. Germline V gene data show CDR1 as LGHNA and CDR2 as YNFKEQ. This CDR3 is built from 16 residues.

This clonotype showed up many times. The J gene is TRBJ2-3, the V gene TRBV12-3 or TRBV12-4; a possible D gene is TRBD2 (5 bases). V was clipped by 4 bases and J by 0 bases, with 11 bases between them. The CDR3 consists of 15 residues. CDR3: CASSYGVTSTDTQYF. CDR3 DNA sequence: TGTGCCAGCAGTTACGGGGTTACGAGCACAGATACGCAGTATTTT.

This clonotype was recorded at least ten times. The V gene is TRBV20-1, the J gene TRBJ2-7; 7 bases are shared with TRBD1. With V trimmed by 7 bases and J by 3 bases, 3 bases remained unmatched. Germline V gene sequence: CDR1 DFQATT, CDR2 SNEGSKA (reference sequence). The CDR3 runs to 11 residues. The CDR3 DNA sequence: TGCAGTGTACAGGGGAACTACGAGCAGTACTTC. It specifies CSVQGNYEQYF.

The sample holds a few counts of this clonotype. The genes are TRBV21-1 and TRBJ2-7; TRBD2 is the table's D call, not checked against the DNA. TRBV21-1 constitutes a pseudogene. The CDR3 has 14 residues. Here the CDR3 reads CASIRLAGTYEQYF. The CDR3 DNA follows: TGTGCCAGCATCAGGCTAGCGGGCACTTACGAGCAGTACTTC.

The rearrangement joins TRBV18 to TRBJ2-1, with 7 bases aligning to TRBD1. Germline lookup yields CDR1 KGHSH and CDR2 LQKENI. This CDR3 has 14 amino acids. The V gene end was trimmed by 6 bases and the J gene end by 6 bases; junction bases not matched to a gene: 8. The CDR3 coding sequence is TGTGCCAGCTCCCCCGGAGCAGGGGGCAATGAGCAGTTCTTC. Its translation: CASSPGAGGNEQFF.

This chain connects TRBV7-6 to TRBJ1-1; a possible D gene is TRBD1 (5 bases). This CDR3 is 12 amino acids long. CDR1 SGHVS and CDR2 FNYEAQ come from the germline V gene. Trimming pared 8 bases from V and 11 bases from J, leaving 18 bases between. The CDR3 protein is CASGQEGGTAFF. For the CDR3, the DNA is TGTGCCAGCGGCCAAGAAGGAGGGACGGCTTTCTTT. Based on the CDR3 plus reference TRBV7-6 and TRBJ1-1, the full variable domain is GAGVSQSPRYKVTKRGQDVALRCDPISGHVSLYWYRQALGQGPEFLTYFNYEAQQDKSGLPNDRFSAERPEGSISTLTIQRTEQRDSAMYRCASGQEGGTAFFGQGTRLTVV.

This clonotype was counted at least ten times. This chain uses TRBV20-1 with TRBJ2-5; D unresolved. Trimming took 0 bases from V and 5 from J, leaving 25 bases between them. The CDR3 sequence is 18 residues long. The germline CDR1 and CDR2 sequences are DFQATT and SNEGSKA (reference sequence). CDR3 in DNA: TGCAGTGCTAGAGATGTGTTGGAAGGCAGATTGATCATGGAGACCCAGTACTTC. Translation: CSARDVLEGRLIMETQYF.

This clonotype was seen many times. The gene calls are TRBV9 and TRBJ2-7, with TRBD1 as a possible D gene (8 bases). The CDR3 runs to 15 residues. The V end was cut by 4 bases, the J end by 6 bases, with 20 bases between. The germline V gene encodes CDR1 SGDLS and CDR2 YYNGEE. The CDR3 bases are TGTGCCAGCAGCACCCTAGGACAGGGAGGGGGCGAGCAGTACTTC. Translating gives CASSTLGQGGGEQYF.

This clonotype was counted ten times or more. Here the CDR3 DNA reads TGTGCCAGCAGTCCGGACAATAGCAATCAGCCCCAGCATTTT. Translating it yields CASSPDNSNQPQHF. This chain links TRBV6-1 with TRBJ1-5, with D possibly TRBD1 on 5 matching bases. V was cut by 5 bases and J by 0 bases, with 8 bases left in between. Germline V gene data show CDR1 as MNHNS and CDR2 as SASEGT. The CDR3 contains 14 residues.

This clonotype was picked up many times. This rearrangement joins TRBV4-1 to TRBJ2-3; 10 nucleotides align to TRBD2. This CDR3 is 16 amino acids long. Looked up from germline, CDR1 is MGHRA and CDR2 is YSYEKL. Unmatched junction bases numbered 7, after V lost 3 bases and J lost 4 bases. CDR3 coding DNA: TGCGCCAGCAGCCAGATACAGGGACTAGCGCCAGATACGCAGTATTTT. Amino acids: CASSQIQGLAPDTQYF.

The sample holds many counts of this clonotype. The rearrangement uses TRBV29-1 and TRBJ2-3; 8 nucleotides match TRBD2. Germline V gene sequence: CDR1 SQVTM, CDR2 ANQGSEA. The CDR3 sequence is 13 residues long. V was pared by 5 bases and J by 4 bases, with 5 bases of the junction left unmatched. The CDR3 coding sequence is TGCAGCGTTAGCGGGAGAGGTTCAGATACGCAGTATTTT. This encodes CSVSGRGSDTQYF.

V gene TRBV10-3 combines with J gene TRBJ2-7, with 10 bases identical to TRBD1. There are 18 residues in the CDR3. The germline CDR1 and CDR2 sequences are ENHRY and SYGVKD. V trimming: 6 bases; J trimming: 4 bases; junction bases outside the gene matches: 18. CDR3 bases: TGTGCCATCAGAGATACCCCGCTAGACAGGGGGCTGGTTTACGAGCAGTACGTC. It specifies CAIRDTPLDRGLVYEQYV.

The V call is TRBV4-3, the J call TRBJ1-2; 7 bases align to TRBD1. The V and J ends lost 0 bases and 4 bases, in that order; junction bases with no gene match: 5. The CDR3 totals 15 residues. In germline, CDR1 is LGHNA, CDR2 YSLEER. The CDR3 sequence: CASSQDMGTAYGYTF. In DNA, the CDR3 is TGCGCCAGCAGCCAAGATATGGGGACAGCCTATGGCTACACCTTC.

This clonotype was seen at least ten times. The chain links TRBV20-1 to TRBJ1-1, with 8 bases fitting TRBD1. CDR3 length: 15 residues. The J segment lost 4 bases and the V segment lost 2 bases, leaving 9 bases of the junction unmatched. CDR1 and CDR2 (germline): DFQATT, SNEGSKA (reference sequence). CDR3 nucleotide sequence: TGCAGTGCTAGACGGCCCCAGGGGGCTGGCACTGAAGCTTTCTTT. This encodes CSARRPQGAGTEAFF.

The chain couples TRBV20-1 to TRBJ1-5, with TRBD1 as a possible D gene (5 bases). This CDR3 has 12 amino acids. Looked up from germline, CDR1 is DFQATT and CDR2 is SNEGSKA (reference sequence). V lost 5 bases to trimming and J lost 5 bases, with 10 bases between them. The CDR3, as DNA: TGCAGTGCTGGGGGTATTGATCAGCCCCAGCATTTT. As protein: CSAGGIDQPQHF.

This clonotype has a count of ten or more. The J gene is TRBJ2-7, the V gene TRBV7-2; 7 bases agree with TRBD1. This CDR3 contains 15 residues. Trimming cost V 3 bases and J 2 bases; bases outside gene matches: 7. The germline V gene encodes CDR1 SGHTA and CDR2 FQGNSA. In DNA, the CDR3 is TGTGCCAGCAGCTTTACCCGGGACAGAACCTACGAGCAGTACTTC. It is translated as CASSFTRDRTYEQYF.

The sample holds a few counts of this clonotype. The chain joins TRBV3-1 to TRBJ1-1; unclear D gene. V was cut by 0 bases and J by 8 bases, with 4 bases left in between. Looked up from germline, CDR1 is LGHDT and CDR2 is YNNKEL (reference sequence). The CDR3 is made up of 11 amino acids. CDR3 sequence reads: CASSQEGEAFF. CDR3 DNA: TGTGCCAGCAGCCAAGAGGGGGAAGCTTTCTTT.

At least ten counts were recorded for this clonotype. The chain recombines TRBV24-1 with TRBJ2-1, with 8 nucleotides matching TRBD1. This CDR3 has 15 residues. Trimming took 3 bases from V and 7 from J; bases not matched to a gene: 7. Germline V gene data show CDR1 as KGHDR and CDR2 as SFDVKD. In nucleotides, the CDR3 is TGTGCCACCAGTGATCCCCAGGGGGCCCTTAATGAGCAGTTCTTC. Translated, it gives CATSDPQGALNEQFF.

Ten or more counts support this clonotype. V gene TRBV25-1 combines with J gene TRBJ2-1, with a possible D match to TRBD1 (6 bases). CDR1 MGHDK and CDR2 SYGVNS come from the germline V gene. The CDR3 has 12 amino acids. With 7 bases removed from V and 5 bases from J, the gap between germline ends came to 9 bases. For the CDR3, the DNA is TGTGCCAGCACCAACAGGGACAATGAGCAGTTCTTC. Encoded protein: CASTNRDNEQFF.